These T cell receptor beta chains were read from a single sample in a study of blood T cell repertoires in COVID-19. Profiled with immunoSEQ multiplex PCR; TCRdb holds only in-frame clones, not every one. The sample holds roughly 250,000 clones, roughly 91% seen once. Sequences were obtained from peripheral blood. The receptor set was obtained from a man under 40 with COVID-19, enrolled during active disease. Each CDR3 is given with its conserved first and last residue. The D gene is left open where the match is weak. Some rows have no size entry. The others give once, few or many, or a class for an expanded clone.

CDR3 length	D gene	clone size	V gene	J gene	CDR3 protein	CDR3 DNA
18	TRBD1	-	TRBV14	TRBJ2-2	CASSQVRGRTGATGELFF	TGTGCCAGCAGCCAAGTTAGAGGGAGGACAGGGGCCACCGGGGAGCTGTTTTTT
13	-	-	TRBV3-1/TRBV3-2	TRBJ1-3	CASGLISGNTIYF	TGTGCCAGCGGTCTAATCTCTGGAAACACCATATATTTT
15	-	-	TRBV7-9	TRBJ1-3	CASSKDRFSGNTIYF	TGTGCCAGCAGCAAAGACAGATTCTCTGGAAACACCATATATTTT
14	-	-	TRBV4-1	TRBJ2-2	CASSQEAGIGELFF	TGCGCCAGCAGCCAAGAGGCGGGGATCGGGGAGCTGTTTTTT
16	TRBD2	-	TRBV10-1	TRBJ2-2	CASSPGLAENTGELFF	TGCGCCAGCAGTCCTGGACTAGCGGAGAACACCGGGGAGCTGTTTTTT
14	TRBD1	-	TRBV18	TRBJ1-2	CASSSGQGDSGYTF	TGTGCCAGCTCATCAGGACAGGGGGACTCTGGCTACACCTTC
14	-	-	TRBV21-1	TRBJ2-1	CPTAGAGPYNEQFF	TGTCCCACGGCTGGGGCAGGGCCCTACAATGAGCAGTTCTTC
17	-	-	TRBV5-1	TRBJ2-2	CASSPGGSNANTGELFF	TGCGCCAGCAGCCCGGGGGGCAGCAACGCGAACACCGGGGAGCTGTTTTTT
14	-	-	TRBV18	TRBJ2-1	CASSPPARNNEQFF	TGTGCCAGCTCACCACCGGCTCGCAACAATGAGCAGTTCTTC
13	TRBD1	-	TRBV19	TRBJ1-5	CASSRQGGQPQHF	TGTGCCAGTAGTCGACAGGGGGGTCAGCCCCAGCATTTT
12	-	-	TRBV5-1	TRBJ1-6	CASSFQGSPLHF	TGCGCCAGCAGCTTCCAGGGTTCACCCCTCCACTTT
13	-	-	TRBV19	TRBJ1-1	CASSPGQNTEAFF	TGTGCCAGTAGTCCGGGACAGAACACTGAAGCTTTCTTT
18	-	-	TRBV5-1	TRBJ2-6	CASSLGQGPYSGANVLTF	TGCGCCAGCAGCTTGGGGCAGGGCCCGTACTCTGGGGCCAACGTCCTGACTTTC
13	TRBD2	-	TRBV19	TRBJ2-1	CASSIREGGEQFF	TGTGCCAGTAGTATAAGGGAGGGCGGTGAGCAGTTCTTC
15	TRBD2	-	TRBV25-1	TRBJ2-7	CASSPLSGGASEQYF	TGTGCCAGCAGTCCCCTCAGCGGGGGGGCCTCCGAGCAGTACTTC
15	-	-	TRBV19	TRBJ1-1	CASSRPGLQNTEAFF	TGTGCCAGTAGCCGGCCGGGACTGCAGAACACTGAAGCTTTCTTT
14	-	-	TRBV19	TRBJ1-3	CASTEPYSGNTIYF	TGTGCCAGCACCGAGCCGTATTCTGGAAACACCATATATTTT
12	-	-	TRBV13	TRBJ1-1	CASSDGRDEAFF	TGTGCCAGCAGCGATGGACGGGATGAAGCTTTCTTT
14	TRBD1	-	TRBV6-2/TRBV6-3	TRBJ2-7	CASSYLDRDYEQYF	TGTGCCAGCAGTTACTTAGACAGGGACTACGAGCAGTACTTC
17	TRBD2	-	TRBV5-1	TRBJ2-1	CASRRGTSGYSYNEQFF	TGCGCCAGCAGGAGAGGGACTAGCGGGTATTCCTACAATGAGCAGTTCTTC
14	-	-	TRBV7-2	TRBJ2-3	CASSPHTSTDTQYF	TGTGCCAGCAGCCCCCACACGAGCACAGATACGCAGTATTTT
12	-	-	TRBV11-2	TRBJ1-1	CASSRRGTEAFF	TGTGCCAGCAGCCGCCGAGGGACTGAAGCTTTCTTT
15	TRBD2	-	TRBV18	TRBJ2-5	CASSRLAAIQETQYF	TGTGCCAGCTCACGGCTAGCGGCAATTCAAGAGACCCAGTACTTC
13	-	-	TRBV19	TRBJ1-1	CATTTGGNTEAFF	TGTGCCACGACGACAGGAGGGAACACTGAAGCTTTCTTT
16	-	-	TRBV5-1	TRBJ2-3	CASSLAGVGSTDTQYF	TGCGCCAGCAGCTTGGCGGGGGTTGGAAGCACAGATACGCAGTATTTT
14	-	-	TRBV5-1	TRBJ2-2	CASSNGVTGGELFF	TGCGCCAGCAGCAACGGGGTGACCGGCGGGGAGCTGTTTTTT
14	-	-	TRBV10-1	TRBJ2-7	CASSEYRGGYEQYF	TGCGCCAGCAGTGAGTACAGGGGAGGCTACGAGCAGTACTTC
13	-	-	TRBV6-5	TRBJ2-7	CASSYGRGYEQYF	TGTGCCAGCAGTTACGGGCGGGGATACGAGCAGTACTTC
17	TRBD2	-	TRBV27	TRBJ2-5	CASRDLGTSGVQETQYF	TGTGCCAGTCGGGACCTCGGGACTAGCGGGGTACAAGAGACCCAGTACTTC
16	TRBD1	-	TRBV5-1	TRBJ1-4	CASSLGGGTENEKLFF	TGCGCCAGCAGCTTGGGTGGTGGGACAGAGAATGAAAAACTGTTTTTT
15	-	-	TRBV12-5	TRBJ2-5	CASGFSPGTQETQYF	TGTGCTAGTGGTTTCTCCCCGGGAACACAAGAGACCCAGTACTTC
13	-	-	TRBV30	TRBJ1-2	CAWSRQNAYGYTF	TGTGCCTGGAGTAGACAGAATGCCTATGGCTACACCTTC
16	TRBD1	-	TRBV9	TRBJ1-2	CASSPGTGGSPYGYTF	TGTGCCAGCAGCCCTGGGACAGGGGGTTCGCCCTATGGCTACACCTTC
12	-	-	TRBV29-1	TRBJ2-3	CSVVVGSDTQYF	TGCAGCGTTGTTGTCGGTTCAGATACGCAGTATTTT
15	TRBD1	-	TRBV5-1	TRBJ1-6	CASSSGQARDSPLHF	TGCGCCAGCAGCTCGGGACAGGCTAGGGATTCACCCCTCCACTTT
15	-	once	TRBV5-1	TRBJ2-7	CASGGSGEGVYEQYF	TGCGCCAGCGGAGGTTCGGGGGAGGGGGTCTACGAGCAGTACTTC
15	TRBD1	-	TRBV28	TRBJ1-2	CASSATGGPLEGYTF	TGTGCCAGCAGTGCGACAGGGGGCCCTTTAGAGGGCTACACCTTC
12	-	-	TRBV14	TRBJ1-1	CASSLTPTEAFF	TGTGCCAGCAGCCTAACTCCCACTGAAGCTTTCTTT
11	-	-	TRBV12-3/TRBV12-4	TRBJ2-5	CASRRKVTQYF	TGTGCCAGCAGGCGGAAGGTGACCCAGTACTTC
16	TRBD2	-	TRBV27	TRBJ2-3	CASSATGGLLTDTQYF	TGTGCCAGCAGTGCCACGGGGGGGTTACTCACAGATACGCAGTATTTT
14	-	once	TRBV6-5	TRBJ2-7	CASRGYTGLHEQYF	TGTGCCAGCAGGGGCTATACAGGGTTGCACGAGCAGTACTTC
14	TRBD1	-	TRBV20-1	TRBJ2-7	CSASPGQRNGEQYF	TGCAGTGCTAGTCCGGGACAGCGCAATGGGGAGCAGTACTTC
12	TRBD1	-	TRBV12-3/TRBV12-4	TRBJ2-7	CATGGSFNEQYF	TGTGCCACAGGGGGTTCCTTTAACGAGCAGTACTTC
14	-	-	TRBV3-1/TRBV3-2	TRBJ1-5	CASSQDTGFQPQHF	TGTGCCAGCAGCCAAGATACGGGGTTCCAGCCCCAGCATTTT
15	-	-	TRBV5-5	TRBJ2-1	CASSLDLSLYNEQFF	TGTGCCAGCAGCTTAGATTTGTCACTTTACAATGAGCAGTTCTTC
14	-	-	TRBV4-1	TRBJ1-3	CASSQEQGWNTIYF	TGCGCCAGCAGCCAAGAACAGGGTTGGAACACCATATATTTT
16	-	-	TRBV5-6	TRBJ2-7	CASSKPDSSGTHEQYF	TGTGCCAGCAGCAAACCGGACAGTTCTGGAACCCACGAGCAGTACTTC
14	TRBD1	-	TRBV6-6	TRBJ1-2	CASSYTGGGYGYTF	TGTGCCAGCAGTTATACAGGGGGGGGCTATGGCTACACCTTC
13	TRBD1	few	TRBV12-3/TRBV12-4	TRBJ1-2	CASSRDRAGGYTF	TGTGCCAGCAGCCGAGACAGGGCAGGTGGCTACACCTTC